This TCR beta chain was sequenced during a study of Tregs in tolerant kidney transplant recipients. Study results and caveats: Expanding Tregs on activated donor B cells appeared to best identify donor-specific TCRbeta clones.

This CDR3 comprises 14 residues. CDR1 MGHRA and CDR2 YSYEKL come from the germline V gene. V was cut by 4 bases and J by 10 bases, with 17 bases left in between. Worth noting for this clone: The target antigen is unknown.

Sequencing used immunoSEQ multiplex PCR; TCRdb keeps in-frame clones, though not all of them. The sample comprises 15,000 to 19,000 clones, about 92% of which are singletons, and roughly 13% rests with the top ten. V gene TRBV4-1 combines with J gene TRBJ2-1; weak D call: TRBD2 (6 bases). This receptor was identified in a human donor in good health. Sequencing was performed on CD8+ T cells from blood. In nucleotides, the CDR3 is TGCGCCAGCAGCCTACCTAAAAATAGCGGAGAGCAGTTCTTC. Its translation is CASSLPKNSGEQFF.